Detailed here is one T cell receptor beta chain. The antigen remains unidentified. This CDR3 is also generated by other DNA sequences in the sample. These data belong to a study of shared clonotypes between healthy human individuals. The wider study: Three plates were used per donor for CD4 naive, three for CD4 memory, two for CD8 naive and one for CD8 memory. Study findings and constraints: Estimated clonotype richness was generally higher in naive than memory subsets. Some clonotypes were shared by all four sorted-subset donors, while others were not shared. The non-shared ones had lower generation probabilities than the shared ones.

Germline CDR1 and CDR2: SGHNT and YYREEE (reference sequence). With 0 bases removed from V and 1 base from J, the gap between germline ends came to 4 bases. There are 14 residues in the CDR3. Deep was the level at which the assay was run. Sequenced by immunoSEQ multiplex PCR; TCRdb stores in-frame clones only, minus some. The sample yields approximately 2,300,000 clones, about nine tenths seen once. The clonotype was recovered from a man in his late teens or twenties in good health. Some clones in this sample may be carry-over from other donors' samples. Sequencing used naive CD4+ T cells from PBMCs. Specified subset: CD45RA+ positively selected. The chain joins TRBV5-4 to TRBJ2-2; no definite D call. Here the CDR3 reads CASSLAKNTGELFF. CDR3 DNA sequence: TGTGCCAGCAGCTTGGCAAAGAACACCGGGGAGCTGTTTTTT.